This T cell receptor (beta chain) emerged from a study of regulatory dendritic cells for organ transplantation. Study outcomes and limitations: Memory CD8+ clonal expansion seemed more limited with regulatory than mature dendritic cells. Between individuals, the alloreactive memory CD8+ T cell pool differed considerably. Of resting T cell subsets, memory CD8+ had the most alloreactive clonotypes.

Method: immunoSEQ multiplex PCR; TCRdb's copy keeps in-frame clones and lacks some. The table has 30,000 to 40,000 clones, about 93% seen once. About this clone: Its antigen is unknown.

Memory T cells were CD45RO+, naive were CD45RA+, sorted by FACS. Trimming at V came to 4 bases and at J to 0 bases, leaving 7 bases not matched to a gene. CDR1 SGHVS and CDR2 FNYEAQ come from the germline V gene. CDR3 length equals 17 residues. Sequencing used naive CD8+ T cells from blood. Subset described: CD45RA+ naive T cells. The clonotype was recovered from a human donor in good health. The chain recombines TRBV7-6 with TRBJ2-1; 9 nucleotides line up with TRBD2. The CDR3 bases are TGTGCCAGCAGCTCACCTAGCGGGGAGATCTCCTACAATGAGCAGTTCTTC. Its protein is CASSSPSGEISYNEQFF. Supplemented by reference TRBV7-6 and TRBJ2-1, the full variable domain reads GAGVSQSPRYKVTKRGQDVALRCDPISGHVSLYWYRQALGQGPEFLTYFNYEAQQDKSGLPNDRFSAERPEGSISTLTIQRTEQRDSAMYRCASSSPSGEISYNEQFFGPGTRLTVL.